Below, 13 T cell receptor beta chains from the same sample are listed, as sequenced in a study of T cell repertoires in cytomegalovirus infection. TCRdb redid the calling of the reads with MiXCR, one entry per CDR3 protein. The table includes approximately 500,000 distinct CDR3 sequences, 16% detected once. The sample taken for sequencing was CD8+ T cells from PBMCs. The receptors shown here come from a human donor in good health (CMV status not recorded). Some clones in this sample may be carry-over from other donors' samples.

The sample holds a few counts of this clonotype. V is TRBV24-1 and J is TRBJ2-1, with 10 bases matching TRBD2. Trimming at V came to 1 base and at J to 6 bases, leaving 2 bases not matched to a gene. The CDR3 loop spans 15 amino acids. Germline V gives CDR1 KGHDR, CDR2 SFDVKD. CDR3 DNA: TGTGCCACCAGTGATTTAAGCGGGAGGGCCAATGAGCAGTTCTTC. Its translation is CATSDLSGRANEQFF.

This chain links TRBV20-1 with TRBJ1-3; 7 bases line up with TRBD1. CDR1 is DFQATT and CDR2 is SNEGSKA in the germline V gene (reference sequence). The CDR3 consists of 14 residues. The ends lost 6 bases at V and 4 bases at J; junction bases unmatched: 9. CDR3 coding DNA: TGCAGTGCGAAGGGACAGAGCCTCGGAAACACCATATATTTT. Its translation: CSAKGQSLGNTIYF.

This clonotype came up many times. J is TRBJ1-5 and V is TRBV6-1; D is perhaps TRBD1 (6 bases). This CDR3 has 15 residues. Germline V gene data show CDR1 as MNHNS and CDR2 as SASEGT. Trimming cost V 6 bases and J 4 bases, with 16 bases left between them. In DNA form, the CDR3 reads TGTGCCAGCAGGAAGGGGGATAGGGGTAATCAGCCCCAGCATTTT. This gives the protein CASRKGDRGNQPQHF.

For this clonotype: A much more abundant neighbour one base away suggests this may be a read error. The gene calls are TRBV6-1 and TRBJ2-3, with 10 bases lining up with TRBD2. The germline V gene has CDR1 MNHNS and CDR2 SASEGT. The CDR3 consists of 15 residues. The CDR3 spells CASSDRTSGTDTQDF. The CDR3 DNA sequence: TGTGCCAGCAGTGACCGGACTAGCGGCACAGATACGCAGGATTTT.

This chain connects TRBV28 to TRBJ2-1; D ambiguous. CDR1 is MDHEN, CDR2 SYDVKM, per germline. V was trimmed by 3 bases and J by 3 bases, leaving 12 bases between them. This CDR3 is built from 15 residues. The CDR3 protein is CASSFVHTLYNEQFF. The CDR3, as DNA: TGTGCCAGCAGTTTCGTCCACACGCTCTACAATGAGCAGTTCTTC.

This clonotype was seen a few times. The chain uses TRBV14 and TRBJ2-7, with D tentatively TRBD1 (5 bases). The CDR3 is 15 residues long. Germline V gene lookup returns CDR1 SGHDN and CDR2 FVKESK. V dropped 1 base and J dropped 7 bases, with 17 bases sitting between them. CDR3 coding DNA: TGTGCCAGCAGCCAAGTGCATCGGGCAGGGAAAGAGCAGTACTTC. It encodes CASSQVHRAGKEQYF.

This clonotype has at least ten counts. This chain connects TRBV7-9 to TRBJ1-1, with D perhaps matching TRBD1 (6 bases). Trimming pared 5 bases from V and 1 base from J, leaving 11 bases between. The length of the CDR3 is 14 residues. The germline CDR1 and CDR2 sequences are SEHNR and FQNEAQ (reference sequence). This CDR3 reads CASSPEGGNTEAFF. CDR3 DNA: TGTGCCAGCAGCCCGGAAGGGGGGAACACTGAAGCTTTCTTT. Supplemented by reference TRBV7-9 and TRBJ1-1, the full variable domain reads DTGVSQNPRHKITKRGQNVTFRCDPISEHNRLYWYRQTLGQGPEFLTYFQNEAQLEKSRLLSDRFSAERPKGSFSTLEIQRTEQGDSAMYLCASSPEGGNTEAFFGQGTRLTVV.

This clonotype was counted many times. The chain employs TRBV4-2 and TRBJ2-1; TRBD2 matches at 13 bases. Germline trimming cut 7 bases from V and 7 bases from J; bases unmatched to any gene: 13. Per germline, CDR1 LGHNA and CDR2 YNFKEQ. The length of the CDR3 is 17 residues. CDR3 protein: CASTARTSGRKANEQFF. The CDR3 coding sequence is TGTGCCAGCACCGCAAGGACTAGCGGGAGAAAGGCGAATGAGCAGTTCTTC.

J is TRBJ2-7 and V is TRBV4-2; the D gene is possibly TRBD1 (6 bases). The germline V gene encodes CDR1 LGHNA and CDR2 YNFKEQ. Trimming left V 3 bases short and J 2 bases short, with 17 bases between. The CDR3 length is 16 residues. The CDR3 region has the DNA TGTGCCAGCAGCCAGGGGGCTGGCGGTACAACCTACGAGCAGTACTTC. Translating gives CASSQGAGGTTYEQYF.

Details on this clonotype: Just one base apart from a much larger clone, this may be a read error. V is TRBV7-4 and J is TRBJ1-4; perhaps TRBD1 as D (5 bases). CDR1 and CDR2 (germline): SGHVT, SQSDAQ. The CDR3 loop spans 15 amino acids. CDR3 amino acids: CASSLFTGSNEKLCF. CDR3 DNA sequence: TGTGCCAGCAGCTTGTTTACAGGCTCTAATGAAAAACTGTGTTTT.

The genes are TRBV12-3 or TRBV12-4 and TRBJ1-5; a possible D gene is TRBD1 (5 bases). V gave up 4 bases and J gave up 3 bases, with 13 bases separating them. The CDR3 contains 15 residues. The CDR3 is CASSYPGLLNQPQHF. Here the CDR3 DNA reads TGTGCCAGCAGTTACCCGGGACTGCTCAATCAGCCCCAGCATTTT.

Notes on this clonotype: The CDR3 does not end in the conserved phenylalanine or tryptophan, so this is likely a read error. The rearrangement uses TRBV2 and TRBJ2-1, with a possible D match to TRBD2 (5 bases). The CDR3 covers 12 residues. Germline V gives CDR1 SNHLY, CDR2 FYNNEI. The V gene lost 10 bases and the J gene lost 5 bases, with 12 bases spanning the gap. The CDR3: CAKSGSHNEQFL. The CDR3 region has the DNA TGTGCCAAGAGCGGTTCTCACAATGAGCAGTTCTTA.

As regards this clonotype: It may be a read error: a sequence one base away is much more abundant. In this CDR3 the conserved last residue, phenylalanine or tryptophan, is missing, so a read error is likely. This rearrangement joins TRBV7-3 to TRBJ2-7; D remains ambiguous. CDR3 size: 15 residues. Germline assignment: CDR1 SGHTA and CDR2 FQGTGA. V lost 5 bases and J 3 bases, leaving 17 bases between the germline ends. The CDR3 sequence: CASSPGVGILYEQYL. Written as DNA, the CDR3 is TGTGCCAGCAGCCCCGGCGTGGGGATACTCTACGAGCAGTACTTA.